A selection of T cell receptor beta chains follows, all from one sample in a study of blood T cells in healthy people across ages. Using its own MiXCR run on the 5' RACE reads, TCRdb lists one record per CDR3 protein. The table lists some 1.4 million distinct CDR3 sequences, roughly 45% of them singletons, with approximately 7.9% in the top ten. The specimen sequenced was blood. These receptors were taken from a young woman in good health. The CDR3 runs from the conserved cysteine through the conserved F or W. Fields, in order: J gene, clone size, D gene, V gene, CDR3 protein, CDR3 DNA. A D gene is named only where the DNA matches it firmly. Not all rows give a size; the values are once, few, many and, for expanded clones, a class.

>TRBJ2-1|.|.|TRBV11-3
CASSSRYTGEQFF
TGTGCCAGCAGCTCACGTTACACGGGTGAGCAGTTCTTC
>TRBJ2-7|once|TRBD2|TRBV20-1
CSARDQLARRNEQYF
TGCAGTGCTAGAGATCAACTAGCGCGGAGAAACGAGCAGTACTTC
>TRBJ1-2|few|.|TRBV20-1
CSASGSRGYGYTF
TGCAGTGCTAGTGGCAGTCGGGGTTATGGCTACACCTTC
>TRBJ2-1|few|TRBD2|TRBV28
CAPARGGLGEQFF
TGTGCCCCCGCCCGGGGGGGGTTAGGTGAGCAGTTCTTC
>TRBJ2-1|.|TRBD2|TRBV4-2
CASSPPSGSWNEQFF
TGTGCCAGCAGCCCCCCCAGCGGGAGTTGGAATGAGCAGTTCTTC
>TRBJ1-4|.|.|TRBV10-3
CASSTALNEKLFF
TGTGCCAGTTCGACGGCTCTTAATGAAAAACTGTTTTTT
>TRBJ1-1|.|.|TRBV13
CASSHGQPPLEAFF
TGTGCCAGCAGCCATGGACAGCCTCCCCTTGAAGCTTTCTTT
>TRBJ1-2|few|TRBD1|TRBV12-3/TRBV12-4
CASSYGQGAAGYTF
TGTGCCAGCAGTTACGGACAGGGGGCGGCTGGCTACACCTTC
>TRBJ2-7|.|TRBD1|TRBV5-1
CASSIGTGISYEQYF
TGCGCCAGCAGCATAGGGACAGGGATCTCCTACGAGCAGTACTTC
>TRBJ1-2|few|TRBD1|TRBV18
CASSPRAGGTLNYGYTF
TGTGCCAGCTCACCACGGGCAGGGGGAACCCTTAACTATGGCTACACCTTC
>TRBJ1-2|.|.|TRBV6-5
CASSPVRDGYGYTF
TGTGCCAGCAGCCCCGTAAGGGACGGATATGGCTACACCTTC
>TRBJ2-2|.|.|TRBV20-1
CSAFPGGPLTGELFF
TGCAGTGCTTTCCCCGGGGGGCCACTGACCGGGGAGCTGTTTTTT
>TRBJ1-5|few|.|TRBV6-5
CASSPGTNSNQPQHF
TGTGCCAGCAGCCCCGGGACAAATAGCAATCAGCCCCAGCATTTT
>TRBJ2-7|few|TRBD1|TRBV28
CASHRDSVYEQYF
TGTGCCAGCCACCGGGACAGCGTCTACGAGCAGTACTTC
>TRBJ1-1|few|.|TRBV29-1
CSVELYIDRHTEAFF
TGCAGCGTTGAACTTTACATTGACAGACACACTGAAGCTTTCTTT
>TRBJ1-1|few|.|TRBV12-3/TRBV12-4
CASSWGETTEAFF
TGTGCCAGCAGTTGGGGTGAGACTACCGAAGCTTTCTTT
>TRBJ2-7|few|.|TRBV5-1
CASSLESLAHEQYF
TGCGCCAGCAGCTTGGAAAGTCTAGCCCACGAGCAGTACTTC
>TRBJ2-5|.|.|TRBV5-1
CASSLKEFPSYGQYF
TGCGCCAGCAGCTTGAAAGAATTCCCATCCTACGGGCAGTACTTC
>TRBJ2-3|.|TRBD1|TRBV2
CASSGRQGLFTGTQYF
TGTGCCAGCAGTGGACGACAGGGGCTCTTCACAGGTACGCAGTATTTT
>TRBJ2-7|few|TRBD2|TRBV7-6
CASSLASGLAGWEQYF
TGTGCCAGCAGCTTAGCGTCGGGACTAGCGGGATGGGAGCAGTACTTC
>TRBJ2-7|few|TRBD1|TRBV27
CASSLSGTGGTYEQYF
TGTGCCAGCAGTTTATCCGGGACAGGGGGAACCTACGAGCAGTACTTC
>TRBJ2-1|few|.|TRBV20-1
CSASWMTEQFF
TGCAGTGCTAGTTGGATGACTGAGCAGTTCTTC